This TCR beta chain is from a study of T-cell reconstitution after alpha-beta-depleted transplantation in children. V lost 3 bases and J 7 bases, leaving 18 bases between the germline ends. CDR1 is DFQATT and CDR2 is SNEGSKA in the germline V gene (reference sequence). The CDR3 contains 14 residues. For TCRbeta, the library was prepared with unique molecular identifiers. TCRdb ran MiXCR on the PCR reads and lists one entry per CDR3 protein. In the table there are around 580,000 distinct CDR3 sequences, around 23% of which are singletons. This clonotype was seen ten or more times. Its antigen is undetermined. General observations from the study: The study reportedly traced alpha-beta T cells about two months after transplant to several hundred expanded graft clones. At the one-year point after transplant, T-cell counts and TCRbeta diversity were found to come mostly from T cells that had been newly produced. Recipient T cells and thymic progenitors that survived gave rise to the high TCRbeta diversity observed at day 60 in some patients.

The specimen was PBMCs, mostly from graft donor cells, collected 360 days after TCRalphabeta/CD19-depleted stem cell transplant. V and J are TRBV20-1 and TRBJ1-2; a weak D match, TRBD1 (5 bases). This sequence originates from a boy under two years old who had a stem cell transplant for acute myeloid leukemia, so the T cells may come from the graft donor. The CDR3, as DNA: TGCAGTGCTAGTCCAGTCCCAGGGTCTGGTGGCTACACCTTC. The encoded protein is CSASPVPGSGGYTF.